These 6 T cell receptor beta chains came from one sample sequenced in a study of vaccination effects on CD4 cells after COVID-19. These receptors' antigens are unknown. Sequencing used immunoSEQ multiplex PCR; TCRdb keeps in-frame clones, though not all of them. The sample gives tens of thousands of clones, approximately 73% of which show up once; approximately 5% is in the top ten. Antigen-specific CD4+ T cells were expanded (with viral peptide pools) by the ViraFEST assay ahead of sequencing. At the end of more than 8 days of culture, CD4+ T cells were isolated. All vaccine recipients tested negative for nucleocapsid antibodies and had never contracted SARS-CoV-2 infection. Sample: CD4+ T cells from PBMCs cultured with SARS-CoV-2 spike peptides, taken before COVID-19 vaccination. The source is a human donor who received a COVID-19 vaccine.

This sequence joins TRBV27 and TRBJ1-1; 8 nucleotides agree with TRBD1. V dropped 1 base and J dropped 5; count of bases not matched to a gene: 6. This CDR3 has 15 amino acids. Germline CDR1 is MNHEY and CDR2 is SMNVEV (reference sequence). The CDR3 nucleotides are TGTGCCAGCAGTTTATTTCAGGGGGCGAATACTGAAGCTTTCTTT. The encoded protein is CASSLFQGANTEAFF.

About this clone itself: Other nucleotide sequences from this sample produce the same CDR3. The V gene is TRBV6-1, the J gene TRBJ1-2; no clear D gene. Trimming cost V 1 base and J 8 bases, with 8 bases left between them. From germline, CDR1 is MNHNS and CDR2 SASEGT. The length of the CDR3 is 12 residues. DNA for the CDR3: TGTGCCAGCAGTGAAGGCGGGGTAGGCTACACCTTC. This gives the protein CASSEGGVGYTF.

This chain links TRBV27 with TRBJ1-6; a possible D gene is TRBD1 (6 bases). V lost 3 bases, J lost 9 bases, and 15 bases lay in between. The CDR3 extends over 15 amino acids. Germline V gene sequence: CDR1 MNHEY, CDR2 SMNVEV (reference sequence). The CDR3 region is CASSFDLGGASPLHF. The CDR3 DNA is TGTGCCAGCAGTTTCGACCTGGGGGGGGCTTCACCCCTCCACTTT.

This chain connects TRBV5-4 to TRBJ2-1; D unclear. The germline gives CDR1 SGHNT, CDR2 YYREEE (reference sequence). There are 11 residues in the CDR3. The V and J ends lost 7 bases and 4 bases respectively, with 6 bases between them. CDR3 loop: CASGVYNEQFF. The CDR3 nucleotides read TGTGCCAGCGGGGTTTACAATGAGCAGTTCTTC.

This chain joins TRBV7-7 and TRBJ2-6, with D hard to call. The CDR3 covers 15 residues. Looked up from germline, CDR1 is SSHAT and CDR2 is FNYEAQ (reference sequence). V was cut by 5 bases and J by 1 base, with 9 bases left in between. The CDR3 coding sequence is TGTGCCAGCAGCCCGCAGGAGTCTGGGGCCAACGTCCTGACTTTC. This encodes CASSPQESGANVLTF.

CDR3 sequence (DNA): TGTGCCAGCTCACCTGGACCCGAGACCCAGTACTTC. This translates into CASSPGPETQYF. The V call is TRBV18, the J call TRBJ2-5, with D uncertain. CDR1 and CDR2 (germline): KGHSH, LQKENI. V lost 3 bases to trimming and J lost 5 bases, with 7 bases between them. The CDR3 contains 12 residues.